These 17 T cell receptor beta chains were all obtained from the same sample, sequenced in a study of a mutant IDH1 vaccine in newly diagnosed glioma. No antigens are known for them. This sample's time point: week 47, end of study. In every dose of vaccine, 300 ug of mutant IDH1 20-mer peptide was given alongside topical imiquimod. Only in-frame clones appear in the TCRdb table, and some are missing; sequencing was by immunoSEQ multiplex PCR. This table holds about 94,000 clones, roughly 91% found once. The sequencing used PBMCs, collected from a glioma patient whose treatment included an IDH1 peptide vaccine. These receptor sequences come from a woman aged 50 to 60 with glioma.

The CDR3 DNA reads as TGTGCCAGTAGTCCCGGACAGATCTACGAGCAGTACTTC. Translation: CASSPGQIYEQYF. The V gene is TRBV19, the J gene TRBJ2-7, with D perhaps matching TRBD1 (6 bases). V lost 5 bases and J lost 3, with 11 bases in between. In germline, CDR1 is LNHDA, CDR2 SQIVND (reference sequence). This CDR3 comprises 13 residues.

This chain uses TRBV28 with TRBJ1-2, with 7 bases aligning to TRBD1. The CDR3 covers 15 residues. The V and J ends lost 8 bases and 8 bases, in that order; junction bases with no gene match: 17. CDR1 MDHEN and CDR2 SYDVKM come from the germline V gene. CDR3 DNA: TGTGCCAGCTCCCGCCCAGGGACAGTAGGGGGAGGCTACACCTTC. The encoded protein is CASSRPGTVGGGYTF.

V and J are TRBV9 and TRBJ2-2; D is ambiguous. In germline, CDR1 is SGDLS, CDR2 YYNGEE. Deletions cut 3 bases from V and 1 base from J, with 13 bases between. CDR3 length: 16 residues. The CDR3: CASSGGGLLNTGELFF. In nucleotides, the CDR3 is TGTGCCAGCAGCGGTGGTGGTCTACTGAACACCGGGGAGCTGTTTTTT.

The chain joins TRBV5-1 to TRBJ1-1; TRBD1 aligns across 8 bases. The germline V gene encodes CDR1 SGHRS and CDR2 YFSETQ. The CDR3 totals 16 residues. V lost 4 bases, J lost 7 bases, and 15 bases stayed unmatched. DNA of the CDR3: TGCGCCAGCAGCGTAGATCCGACAGGGGCGGTATATGAAGCTTTCTTT. Its translation is CASSVDPTGAVYEAFF.

The V and J genes are TRBV2 and TRBJ2-4, with D perhaps matching TRBD2 (5 bases). V lost 6 bases to trimming and J lost 7 bases, with 13 bases between them. The CDR3 sequence is 13 residues long. Germline CDR1 is SNHLY and CDR2 is FYNNEI. CDR3 DNA sequence: TGTGCCAGCAGGCTTATCACGGGGAACATTCAGTACTTC. Translation gives CASRLITGNIQYF.

The chain combines TRBV27 with TRBJ2-4, with TRBD2 identical over 8 bases. Trimming cost V 4 bases and J 6 bases; bases outside gene matches: 5. The germline gives CDR1 MNHEY, CDR2 SMNVEV (reference sequence). The CDR3 sequence is 14 residues long. The CDR3 here is CASSSGRAGNIQYF. The CDR3 DNA is TGTGCCAGCAGTTCCGGGAGGGCTGGAAACATTCAGTACTTC.

V and J are TRBV10-3 and TRBJ2-3, with 8 bases matching TRBD2. V trimming: 3 bases; J trimming: 5 bases; junction bases outside the gene matches: 16. The germline V gene has CDR1 ENHRY and CDR2 SYGVKD. The CDR3 has 18 amino acids. CDR3: CAISDLLAGQTRGDTQYF. The DNA for the CDR3 is TGTGCCATCAGTGACCTCCTAGCGGGTCAAACGAGGGGAGATACGCAGTATTTT.

This clone was observed a few times. This chain connects TRBV28 to TRBJ1-2; possible D gene TRBD1, 5 bases. The CDR3 covers 13 residues. Between the trimmed V and J ends, which lost 7 bases and 4 bases, there was a span of 13 bases. Per the germline V gene, CDR1 is MDHEN and CDR2 is SYDVKM. The CDR3 reads CASIPGGSYGYTF. CDR3 nucleotide sequence: TGTGCCAGCATTCCGGGGGGTAGCTATGGCTACACCTTC.

This clone was recorded once. The CDR3, as DNA: TGTGCCAGCAGCTTAGCAGGGAAGGGCCATGAGCAGTTCTTC. It translates to CASSLAGKGHEQFF. The J gene is TRBJ2-1, the V gene TRBV7-9, with no clear D. The germline V and J ends were trimmed by 0 bases and 8 bases, with 11 bases remaining between them. The germline gives CDR1 SEHNR, CDR2 FQNEAQ (reference sequence). The CDR3 covers 14 residues.

The rearrangement joins TRBV5-1 to TRBJ2-1; a possible D gene is TRBD1 (5 bases). V dropped 0 bases and J dropped 3 bases, with 16 bases sitting between them. This CDR3 is built from 17 residues. Germline-derived CDR1 and CDR2 are SGHRS and YFSETQ. CDR3 in DNA: TGCGCCAGCAGCTTGGCCCCTGGGAAGGGGAACTACAATGAGCAGTTCTTC. It specifies CASSLAPGKGNYNEQFF.

The chain joins TRBV5-4 to TRBJ2-3; D perhaps matches TRBD2 (6 bases). The CDR3 length is 14 residues. V lost 4 bases to trimming and J lost 3 bases, with 12 bases between them. Germline CDR1 is SGHNT and CDR2 is YYREEE (reference sequence). CDR3 region: CASSISGTTDTQYF. The CDR3 nucleotides read TGTGCCAGCAGCATTAGCGGAACAACAGATACGCAGTATTTT. The full variable domain, rest sourced from reference TRBV5-4 and TRBJ2-3, is ETGVTQSPTHLIKTRGQQVTLRCSSQSGHNTVSWYQQALGQGPQFIFQYYREEENGRGNFPPRFSGLQFPNYSSELNVNALELDDSALYLCASSISGTTDTQYFGPGTRLTVL.

V gene TRBV7-8 combines with J gene TRBJ2-7, with D perhaps TRBD2 (5 bases). Germline V gene lookup returns CDR1 SGHVS and CDR2 FQNEAQ. CDR3 length: 15 amino acids. The ends were cut back, 1 base at V and 2 bases at J, with 12 bases in the middle. For the CDR3, the DNA is TGTGCCAGCAGCTTAGAAGGAGGAGGCACCTACGAGCAGTACTTC. This encodes CASSLEGGGTYEQYF.

This clone was detected only once. This sequence joins TRBV6-1 and TRBJ2-1, with 10 bases identical to TRBD2. With V trimmed by 4 bases and J by 2 bases, 8 bases remained unmatched. The V gene's germline CDR1 is MNHNS and CDR2 SASEGT. The CDR3 consists of 17 residues. CDR3 sequence reads: CASSASLAGVTYNEQFF. The CDR3 region has the DNA TGTGCCAGCAGTGCGAGCCTAGCGGGAGTCACCTACAATGAGCAGTTCTTC.

This rearrangement joins TRBV7-8 to TRBJ1-5, with D uncertain. This CDR3 comprises 14 residues. V gave up 1 base and J gave up 0 bases, with 4 bases separating them. Germline V CDR1 and CDR2: SGHVS, FQNEAQ. In DNA form, the CDR3 reads TGTGCCAGCAGCTTAGGCTATAGCAATCAGCCCCAGCATTTT. Its translation is CASSLGYSNQPQHF.

The V gene is TRBV30, the J gene TRBJ2-3; D unresolved. CDR1 and CDR2 (germline): GTSNPN, SVGIG (reference sequence). V was cut by 5 bases and J by 6 bases, with 18 bases left in between. CDR3 length: 14 residues. DNA of the CDR3: TGTGCCTGGGCGAATATTTTAGGTGGGGATACGCAGTATTTT. The encoded protein is CAWANILGGDTQYF.

V usage is TRBV9 and J usage is TRBJ2-5, with D possibly called TRBD1 or TRBD2 (5 bases each). Germline V gives CDR1 SGDLS, CDR2 YYNGEE. V was cut by 3 bases and J by 2 bases, with 14 bases left in between. CDR3 size: 15 residues. The CDR3 spells CASSAGTTIQETQYF. In DNA, the CDR3 is TGTGCCAGCAGCGCCGGGACCACTATTCAAGAGACCCAGTACTTC. Complete variable domain (other parts from reference TRBV9 and TRBJ2-5): DSGVTQTPKHLITATGQRVTLRCSPRSGDLSVYWYQQSLDQGLQFLIQYYNGEERAKGNILERFSAQQFPDLHSELNLSSLELGDSALYFCASSAGTTIQETQYFGPGTRLLVL.

This chain links TRBV6-5 with TRBJ2-7; D is unclear. The CDR3 is made up of 14 amino acids. V was trimmed by 7 bases and J by 5 bases, leaving 18 bases between them. CDR1 and CDR2 from the germline V gene are MNHEY and SVGAGI. The chain's CDR3 is CASTVSENSDEQYF. The CDR3 DNA reads as TGTGCCAGCACCGTTTCGGAAAACAGCGACGAGCAGTACTTC.